This is a list of T cell receptor beta chains from one sample in a study of T-cell reconstitution after alpha-beta-depleted transplantation in children. TCRdb reanalysed the PCR reads using MiXCR and keeps one entry per CDR3 protein. In the table there are around 960,000 distinct CDR3 sequences, around 30% of which are singletons. This material consisted of PBMCs, mostly from graft donor cells, taken 360 days after TCRalphabeta/CD19-depleted stem cell transplant. Receptors were obtained from a boy under three years old who had a stem cell transplant for SCID, so the T cells may come from the graft donor. The CDR3 runs from the conserved cysteine through the conserved F or W. A D gene is named only where the DNA matches it firmly. Clone size is stated in some rows and not others, as once, few, many or a class when expanded.

d_gene	v_gene	j_gene	abundance	CDR3nt	CDR3aa
TRBD1	TRBV5-1	TRBJ1-2	-	TGCGCCAGCAGCTTGGGCAGGGGGCCGAATAACTATGGCTACACCTTC	CASSLGRGPNNYGYTF
-	TRBV7-7	TRBJ2-7	few	TGTGCCAGCAGCTGGGGGGACCAGTACTTC	CASSWGDQYF
-	TRBV29-1	TRBJ2-1	many	TGCAGCGTGCCCATATACGGCAATGAGCAGTTCTTC	CSVPIYGNEQFF
-	TRBV4-2	TRBJ2-2	-	TGTGCCAGCAGCAACCGTTTGGGGGGGCCTAACACCGGGGAGCTGTTTTTT	CASSNRLGGPNTGELFF
TRBD2	TRBV12-3/TRBV12-4	TRBJ2-5	few	TGTGCCAGCAGCTTCGCCGGGACTAGCGCGGGGGAGACCCAGTACTTC	CASSFAGTSAGETQYF
-	TRBV28	TRBJ1-2	-	TGTGCCAGCAGTTTATACTCCCTCTATGGCTACACCTTC	CASSLYSLYGYTF
-	TRBV20-1	TRBJ1-5	few	TGCAGTGCTAGTCGTACAAACGGCCCTCAGCCCCAGCATTTT	CSASRTNGPQPQHF
-	TRBV30	TRBJ1-2	-	TGTGCCTGGAGTCTCCGGGTTAACTATGGCTACACCTTC	CAWSLRVNYGYTF
-	TRBV12-3/TRBV12-4	TRBJ2-5	-	TGTGCCAGCAGCTTCTGGGGCCCGAGGGAGACCCAGTACTTC	CASSFWGPRETQYF
TRBD2	TRBV10-3	TRBJ2-1	few	TGTGCCATCAGTGATGGGACTAGCGGGAATGAGCAGTTCTTC	CAISDGTSGNEQFF
-	TRBV29-1	TRBJ2-5	-	TGCAGCGTTGAAGACAGTACGTTCCAAGAGACCCAGTACTTC	CSVEDSTFQETQYF
TRBD1	TRBV6-2/TRBV6-3	TRBJ2-2	-	TGTGCCAGCAGGTTCTCCGGGACAGGGGCTACCGGGGAGCTGTTTTTT	CASRFSGTGATGELFF
-	TRBV12-3/TRBV12-4	TRBJ1-6	many	TGTGCCAGCAATTCTGCCGGTTCACCCCTCCACTTT	CASNSAGSPLHF
-	TRBV12-3/TRBV12-4	TRBJ2-2	many	TGTGCCAGCAGTTCGGGGGACACCGGGGAGCTGTTTTTT	CASSSGDTGELFF
-	TRBV5-1	TRBJ2-2	-	TGCGCCAGCAGCCCCTTCGGGGGGCCCTCGACCGGGGAGCTGTTTTTT	CASSPFGGPSTGELFF
-	TRBV11-1	TRBJ2-1	-	TGTGCCAGCAGCTTAGCCTGGCGGAGGGTGGGTTGGAGCAATGAGCAGTTCTTC	CASSLAWRRVGWSNEQFF
TRBD2	TRBV28	TRBJ2-5	-	TGTGCCAGCAGTTGGGAGCGGGGATACTGGAAGACCCAGTACTTC	CASSWERGYWKTQYF
TRBD1	TRBV6-2/TRBV6-3	TRBJ1-6	few	TGTGCCAGCAACCAGGACAGGGCGAGGTCACCCCTCCACTTT	CASNQDRARSPLHF